Listed here are 8 T cell receptor beta chains from one sample, sequenced in a study of early T cells in non-severe SARS-CoV-2 infection (dated by TCRdb to about 2021). Receptors were amplified or captured by 5' RACE. The sequencing machine was a NextSeq 500. TCRdb reworked the public reads: Q25 trimming with fastp, MiXCR clone assembly, productive beta chains retained. Every entry covers one CDR3 protein and lists the most common genes and DNA from its rows. For this sample there are approximately 80,000 distinct CDR3 sequences; roughly 10% appear just once. Approximately 12% of the sample is in the top ten clones. Sequenced here: whole blood, sampled at baseline. The receptors derive from an adult who was a healthcare worker with PCR-confirmed SARS-CoV-2 infection or an uninfected control (not recorded which).

This clonotype was detected ten times or more. This chain links TRBV4-3 with TRBJ1-6; TRBD1 aligns across 9 bases. Unmatched junction bases numbered 6, after V lost 5 bases and J lost 10 bases. Germline V gives CDR1 LGHNA, CDR2 YSLEER. CDR3 length: 14 residues. The CDR3 spells CASSVLQGASPLHF. For the CDR3, the DNA is TGCGCCAGCAGCGTATTACAGGGGGCATCACCCCTCCACTTT.

V usage is TRBV3-1 and J usage is TRBJ2-2; no firm D call. Trimming took 1 base from V and 5 from J, leaving 14 bases between them. This CDR3 has 16 amino acids. CDR1 and CDR2 from the germline V gene are LGHDT and YNNKEL (reference sequence). CDR3 bases: TGTGCCAGCAGCCAAGGGCCGGACCCTGGTACCGGGGAGCTGTTTTTT. Translation gives CASSQGPDPGTGELFF.

This clonotype was picked up a small number of times. The V call is TRBV20-1, the J call TRBJ1-5; 9 positions match TRBD1. The CDR3 consists of 13 residues. Germline V gene lookup returns CDR1 DFQATT and CDR2 SNEGSKA (reference sequence). V was clipped by 1 base and J by 7 bases; unmatched bases: 2. This CDR3 is CSARVDRGQPQHF. As DNA, the CDR3 is TGCAGTGCTAGAGTGGACAGGGGCCAGCCCCAGCATTTT.

The chain carries TRBV20-1 and TRBJ2-1; TRBD2 is a possible D gene (5 bases). The CDR3 is 15 amino acids. Germline values: CDR1 DFQATT, CDR2 SNEGSKA (reference sequence). The V end was cut by 5 bases, the J end by 9 bases, with 23 bases between. As DNA, the CDR3 is TGCAGTGCTCCCCGAGGAGGACCTTGGGCGGGTGAGCAGTTCTTC. Its translation is CSAPRGGPWAGEQFF.

This clonotype turned up a few times. The V call is TRBV4-1, the J call TRBJ2-1; D call uncertain. The CDR3 length is 14 residues. The germline CDR1 and CDR2 sequences are MGHRA and YSYEKL. V was clipped by 4 bases and J by 4 bases, with 11 bases between them. Written as DNA, the CDR3 is TGCGCCAGCAGCCTTGAACGGAAATACAATGAGCAGTTCTTC. It specifies CASSLERKYNEQFF.

This clonotype showed up just a few times. This rearrangement joins TRBV7-2 to TRBJ1-1; 7 nucleotides line up with TRBD1. The CDR3 covers 12 residues. Germline V gene lookup returns CDR1 SGHTA and CDR2 FQGNSA. The ends lost 1 base at V and 11 bases at J; junction bases unmatched: 4. CDR3 loop: CASSLVGRGAFF. The DNA for the CDR3 is TGTGCCAGCAGCTTAGTCGGCAGGGGGGCTTTCTTT.

This clonotype was seen at least ten times. The chain uses TRBV11-2 and TRBJ1-2; no clear D gene. CDR1 is SGHAT, CDR2 FQNNGV, per germline. This CDR3 is 14 amino acids long. The germline V and J ends were trimmed by 0 bases and 4 bases, with 9 bases remaining between them. The CDR3 sequence: CASSLDSGFYGYTF. CDR3 in DNA: TGTGCCAGCAGCTTAGATTCCGGGTTCTATGGCTACACCTTC.

This clonotype was seen more than once but under ten times. V usage is TRBV11-3 and J usage is TRBJ2-2, with D possibly being TRBD1 (6 bases). The ends were cut back, 1 base at V and 2 bases at J, with 14 bases in the middle. Germline V CDR1 and CDR2: SGHNT, YENEEA. This CDR3 has 17 residues. CDR3 sequence reads: CASSLGPGQINTGELFF. CDR3 in DNA: TGTGCCAGCAGCTTAGGTCCGGGACAAATAAACACCGGGGAGCTGTTTTTT.